The entry below describes one T cell receptor beta chain. The antigen remains undetermined. The source of the sample is a study of cytomegalovirus exposure and HLA in healthy donors. PCR was performed using 60 Vbeta and 13 Jbeta primers. Clones were sequenced by immunoSEQ multiplex PCR, and TCRdb holds only the in-frame ones, with some missing. The clone table shows 70,000 to 75,000 clones, with the ten largest holding approximately 3.6%. General observations from the study: Most TCR sequences were seen very rarely across donors, but some public TCRs occurred in many.

V was clipped by 2 bases and J by 2 bases; unmatched bases: 16. The V gene's germline CDR1 is LNHDA and CDR2 SQIVND (reference sequence). The CDR3 is made up of 19 amino acids. The TCR originated in a female donor in good health and CMV-seropositive. The J gene is TRBJ2-7, the V gene TRBV19; TRBD1 matches at 9 bases. Specimen: PBMCs. The DNA for the CDR3 is TGTGCCAGTAGTATAAATGGACAGGGGCCCATCCTGGGCACCTACGAGCAGTACTTC. Translating it yields CASSINGQGPILGTYEQYF.